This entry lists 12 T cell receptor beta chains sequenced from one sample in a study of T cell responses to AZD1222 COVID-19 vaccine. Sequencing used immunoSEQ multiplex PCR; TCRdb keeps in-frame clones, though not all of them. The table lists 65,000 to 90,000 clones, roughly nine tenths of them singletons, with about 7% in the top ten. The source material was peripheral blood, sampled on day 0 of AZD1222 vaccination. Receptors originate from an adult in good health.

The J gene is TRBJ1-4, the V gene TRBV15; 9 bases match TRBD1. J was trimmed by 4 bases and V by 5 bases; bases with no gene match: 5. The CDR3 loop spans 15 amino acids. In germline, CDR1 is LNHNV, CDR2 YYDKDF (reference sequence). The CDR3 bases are TGTGCCACCAGCCGACGGGACAGGGATAATGAAAAACTGTTTTTT. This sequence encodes CATSRRDRDNEKLFF. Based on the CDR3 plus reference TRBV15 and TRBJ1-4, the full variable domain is DAMVIQNPRYQVTQFGKPVTLSCSQTLNHNVMYWYQQKSSQAPKLLFHYYDKDFNNEADTPDNFQSRRPNTSFCFLDIRSPGLGDTAMYLCATSRRDRDNEKLFFGSGTQLSVL.

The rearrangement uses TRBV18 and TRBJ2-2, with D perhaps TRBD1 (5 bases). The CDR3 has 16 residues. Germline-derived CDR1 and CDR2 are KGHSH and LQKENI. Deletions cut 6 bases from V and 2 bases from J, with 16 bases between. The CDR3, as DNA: TGTGCCAGCTCTTTCTTTGACAGCAAAAACACCGGGGAGCTGTTTTTT. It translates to CASSFFDSKNTGELFF.

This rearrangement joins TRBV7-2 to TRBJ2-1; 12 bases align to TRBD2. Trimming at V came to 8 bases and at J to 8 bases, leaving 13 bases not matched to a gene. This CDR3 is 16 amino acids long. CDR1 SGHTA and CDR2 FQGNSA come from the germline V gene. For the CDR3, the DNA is TGTGCCAGCCGCGGGCTGACTAGCGGGAGTCTGCATGAGCAGTTCTTC. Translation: CASRGLTSGSLHEQFF.

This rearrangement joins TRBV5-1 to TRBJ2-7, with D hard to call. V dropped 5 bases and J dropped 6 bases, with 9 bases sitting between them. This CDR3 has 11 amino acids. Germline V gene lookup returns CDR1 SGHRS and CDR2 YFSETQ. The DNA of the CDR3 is TGCGCCAGCAGATGGGGTAGCGAGCAGTACTTC. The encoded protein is CASRWGSEQYF.

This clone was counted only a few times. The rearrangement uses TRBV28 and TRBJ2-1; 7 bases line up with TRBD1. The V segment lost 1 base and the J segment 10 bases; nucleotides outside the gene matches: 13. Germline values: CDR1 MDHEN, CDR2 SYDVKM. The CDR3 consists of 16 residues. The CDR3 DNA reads TGTGCCAGCAGTTTATTAGGGGGACAGAAGACGTACGAGCAGTTCTTC. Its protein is CASSLLGGQKTYEQFF.

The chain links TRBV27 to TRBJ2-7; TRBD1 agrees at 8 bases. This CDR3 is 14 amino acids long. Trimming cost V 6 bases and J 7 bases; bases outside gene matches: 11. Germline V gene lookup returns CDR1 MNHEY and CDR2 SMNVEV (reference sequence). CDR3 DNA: TGTGCCAGCAGAATTAGCCAGGACAGGGCAGAGCAGTACTTC. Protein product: CASRISQDRAEQYF.

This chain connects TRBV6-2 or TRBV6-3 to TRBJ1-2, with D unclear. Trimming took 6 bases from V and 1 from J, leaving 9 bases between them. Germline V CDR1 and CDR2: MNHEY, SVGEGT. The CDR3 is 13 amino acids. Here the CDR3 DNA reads TGTGCCAGCAGCCCGAGCCTTAACTATGGCTACACCTTC. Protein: CASSPSLNYGYTF.

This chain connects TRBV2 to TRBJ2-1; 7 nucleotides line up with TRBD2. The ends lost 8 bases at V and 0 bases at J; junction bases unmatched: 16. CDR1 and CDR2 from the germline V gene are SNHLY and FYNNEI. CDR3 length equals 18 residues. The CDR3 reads CASVRAGEPWSSYNEQFF. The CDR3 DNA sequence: TGTGCCAGCGTTCGGGCGGGAGAGCCCTGGAGCTCCTACAATGAGCAGTTCTTC.

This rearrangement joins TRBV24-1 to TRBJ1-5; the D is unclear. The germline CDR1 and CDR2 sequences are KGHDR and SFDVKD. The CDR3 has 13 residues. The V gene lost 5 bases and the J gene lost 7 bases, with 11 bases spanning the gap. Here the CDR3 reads CATSASGLQPQHF. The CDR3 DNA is TGTGCCACCAGTGCCTCTGGGCTCCAGCCCCAGCATTTT.

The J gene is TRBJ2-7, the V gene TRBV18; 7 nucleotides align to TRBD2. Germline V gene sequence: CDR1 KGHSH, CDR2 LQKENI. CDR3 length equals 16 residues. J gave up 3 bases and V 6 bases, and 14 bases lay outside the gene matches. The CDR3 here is CASSAQRGGVGYEQYF. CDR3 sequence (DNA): TGTGCCAGCTCCGCACAACGGGGAGGGGTAGGCTACGAGCAGTACTTC.

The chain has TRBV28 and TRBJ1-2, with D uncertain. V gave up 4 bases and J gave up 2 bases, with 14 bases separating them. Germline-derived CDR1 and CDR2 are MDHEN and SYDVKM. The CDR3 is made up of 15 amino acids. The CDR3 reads CASSSRPVQNYGYTF. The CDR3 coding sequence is TGTGCCAGCAGTTCCCGCCCCGTCCAAAACTATGGCTACACCTTC.

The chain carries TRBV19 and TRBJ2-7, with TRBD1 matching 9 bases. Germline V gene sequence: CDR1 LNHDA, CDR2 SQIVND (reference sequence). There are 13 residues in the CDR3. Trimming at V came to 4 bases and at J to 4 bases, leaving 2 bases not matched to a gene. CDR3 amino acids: CASSTGQGYEQYF. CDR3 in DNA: TGTGCCAGTAGTACGGGACAGGGATACGAGCAGTACTTC.